The 29 T cell receptor beta chains reported below all come from one sample, sequenced in a study of T-cell memory formation after mild COVID-19. TCRdb processed the 5' RACE reads anew with MiXCR; each CDR3 protein has one entry. This sample yields about 140,000 distinct CDR3 sequences, of which around 15% are seen a single time; about 29% belongs to the top ten. The sample was PBMCs or a T cell subset sorted from them (not recorded which). These receptors came from an adult woman who had mild COVID-19 (a few samples of this study predate the infection). Cell type and time point are not known.

This clonotype was counted ten times or more. The chain is built from TRBV29-1 and TRBJ2-1; 7 bases are shared with TRBD1. Looked up from germline, CDR1 is SQVTM and CDR2 is ANQGSEA. The CDR3 covers 14 residues. V shed 2 bases and J 8 bases; nucleotides not matched to a gene: 9. CDR3 sequence: CSVEMETGMYEQFF. In nucleotides, the CDR3 is TGCAGCGTTGAAATGGAGACAGGGATGTATGAGCAGTTCTTC.

The chain links TRBV7-9 to TRBJ2-3; TRBD1 agrees at 7 bases. The CDR3 spans 15 residues. With 5 bases clipped from V and 4 bases from J, the junction kept 9 bases outside the gene matches. The germline CDR1 and CDR2 sequences are SEHNR and FQNEAQ (reference sequence). The CDR3 nucleotides are TGTGCCAGCAGCACTAGAGGGGGCGCGGCAGATACGCAGTATTTT. The encoded protein is CASSTRGGAADTQYF.

A few counts support this clonotype. The rearrangement joins TRBV5-5 to TRBJ2-7; D not certain. Germline CDR1 SGHKS, CDR2 YYEKEE (reference sequence). This CDR3 comprises 11 residues. Trimming pared 4 bases from V and 3 bases from J, leaving 5 bases between. CDR3 sequence reads: CASSPNYEQYF. The CDR3 bases are TGTGCCAGCAGCCCAAACTACGAGCAGTACTTC. Filled out from reference TRBV5-5 and TRBJ2-7, the complete variable domain reads DAGVTQSPTHLIKTRGQQVTLRCSPISGHKSVSWYQQVLGQGPQFIFQYYEKEERGRGNFPDRFSARQFPNYSSELNVNALLLGDSALYLCASSPNYEQYFGPGTRLTVT.

The chain is built from TRBV12-3 or TRBV12-4 and TRBJ2-1; the match to TRBD1 covers 7 bases. The CDR3 extends over 15 amino acids. With V trimmed by 2 bases and J by 9 bases, 10 bases remained unmatched. CDR3 coding DNA: TGTGCCAGCAGTTTAAGACAGGGTTATCTTCTTGAGCAGTTCTTC. This translates into CASSLRQGYLLEQFF.

This clonotype was observed a handful of times. This chain links TRBV5-1 with TRBJ2-1, with D tentatively TRBD2 (6 bases). The V gene's germline CDR1 is SGHRS and CDR2 YFSETQ. This CDR3 has 15 residues. Trimming took off 4 bases at V and 4 bases at J, with 15 bases between the two ends. CDR3 DNA sequence: TGCGCCAGCAGCCATGACCCGGGAGAATACAATGAGCAGTTCTTC. This gives the protein CASSHDPGEYNEQFF.

This clonotype was seen more than once but under ten times. V gene TRBV7-9 combines with J gene TRBJ2-4, with a tentative D call TRBD1 (5 bases). The ends were cut back, 5 bases at V and 6 bases at J, with 17 bases in the middle. This CDR3 is built from 15 residues. Germline V CDR1 and CDR2: SEHNR, FQNEAQ (reference sequence). For the CDR3, the DNA is TGTGCCAGCAGCCTCGACAGCTCCTACCTAAACATTCAGTACTTC. Its protein product is CASSLDSSYLNIQYF. Supplemented by reference TRBV7-9 and TRBJ2-4, the full variable domain reads DTGVSQNPRHKITKRGQNVTFRCDPISEHNRLYWYRQTLGQGPEFLTYFQNEAQLEKSRLLSDRFSAERPKGSFSTLEIQRTEQGDSAMYLCASSLDSSYLNIQYFGAGTRLSVL.

This clonotype was seen a handful of times. The rearrangement links TRBV5-1 to TRBJ2-3, with 10 bases identical to TRBD1. Losses at the gene ends were 3 bases for V and 0 bases for J; bases not matched to a gene: 16. The CDR3 totals 20 residues. CDR1 and CDR2 from the germline V gene are SGHRS and YFSETQ. The chain's CDR3 is CASSWTGTGADYPSTDTQYF. CDR3 sequence (DNA): TGCGCCAGCAGCTGGACCGGGACAGGGGCCGATTACCCTAGCACAGATACGCAGTATTTT.

This chain joins TRBV7-9 and TRBJ1-2, with 7 bases aligning to TRBD1. The V gene's germline CDR1 is SEHNR and CDR2 FQNEAQ (reference sequence). The CDR3 is 14 amino acids. Trimming at V came to 3 bases and at J to 4 bases, leaving 5 bases not matched to a gene. In DNA form, the CDR3 reads TGTGCCAGCAGCTTGGGAGGGACAGCCTATGGCTACACCTTC. This translates into CASSLGGTAYGYTF.

This clonotype has only a few counts. J is TRBJ2-3 and V is TRBV19; D call uncertain. Between the trimmed V and J ends, which lost 3 bases and 2 bases, there was a span of 6 bases. CDR1 and CDR2 from the germline V gene are LNHDA and SQIVND (reference sequence). The CDR3 is 13 residues long. The CDR3 loop is CASSIHYTDTQYF. The CDR3 bases are TGTGCCAGTAGTATCCATTACACAGATACGCAGTATTTT.

The rearrangement links TRBV12-3 or TRBV12-4 to TRBJ2-1; 7 bases match TRBD2. Trimming cost V 5 bases and J 2 bases; bases outside gene matches: 3. This CDR3 region has 14 residues. The CDR3 nucleotides read TGTGCCAGCAGTCTTGGGACTACCTACAATGAGCAGTTCTTC. Its protein product is CASSLGTTYNEQFF.

The chain has TRBV7-9 and TRBJ2-1; D is perhaps TRBD2 (5 bases). The CDR3 consists of 13 residues. Trimming left V 0 bases short and J 10 bases short, with 10 bases between. Germline lookup yields CDR1 SEHNR and CDR2 FQNEAQ (reference sequence). The CDR3 here is CASSLALAGEQFF. The DNA of the CDR3 is TGTGCCAGCAGCTTAGCGCTCGCGGGCGAGCAGTTCTTC.

This chain joins TRBV15 and TRBJ2-3; 12 bases align to TRBD2. V trimming: 5 bases; J trimming: 5 bases; junction bases outside the gene matches: 5. Germline CDR1 reads LNHNV; CDR2 reads YYDKDF (reference sequence). This CDR3 region has 15 residues. The CDR3 sequence: CATSFLAGGLDTQYF. The CDR3 DNA follows: TGTGCCACCAGCTTCCTAGCGGGGGGGTTAGATACGCAGTATTTT.

This chain joins TRBV30 and TRBJ2-3, with no clear D. Trimming pared 4 bases from V and 0 bases from J, leaving 11 bases between. Germline V lookup: CDR1 GTSNPN, CDR2 SVGIG (reference sequence). CDR3 size: 14 residues. In nucleotides, the CDR3 is TGTGCCTGGACCCTGCGCCCCAGCACAGATACGCAGTATTTT. It encodes CAWTLRPSTDTQYF.

The chain couples TRBV18 to TRBJ2-5; possibly TRBD2 for D (6 bases). V shed 3 bases and J shed 6 bases, with 14 bases lying between them. This CDR3 spans 14 amino acids. The germline V gene encodes CDR1 KGHSH and CDR2 LQKENI. CDR3 residues: CASSPGTSSQTQYF. Written as DNA, the CDR3 is TGTGCCAGCTCACCCGGGACTTCCAGCCAGACCCAGTACTTC.

The table lists this clonotype with a few counts. The V gene is TRBV7-6, the J gene TRBJ2-7; D ambiguous. Trimming left V 7 bases short and J 0 bases short, with 19 bases between. The length of the CDR3 is 16 residues. Germline values: CDR1 SGHVS, CDR2 FNYEAQ. The CDR3 sequence is CASTPEWSDSSYEQYF. As DNA, the CDR3 is TGTGCCAGCACCCCCGAGTGGAGTGATTCCTCCTACGAGCAGTACTTC.

In its sample, this clonotype was seen a few times. The chain is built from TRBV19 and TRBJ1-1; 8 positions agree with TRBD1. With 5 bases clipped from V and 1 base from J, the junction kept 3 bases outside the gene matches. CDR3 size: 14 residues. Germline V lookup: CDR1 LNHDA, CDR2 SQIVND (reference sequence). The CDR3 DNA is TGTGCCAGTAGTGTAGGACAGGGGAACACTGAAGCTTTCTTT. Protein sequence: CASSVGQGNTEAFF.

This clonotype was seen at least ten times. This chain links TRBV5-1 with TRBJ2-3; 11 bases line up with TRBD2. V lost 3 bases, J lost 2 bases, and 5 bases stayed unmatched. Germline loops: CDR1 SGHRS, CDR2 YFSETQ. The CDR3 runs to 16 residues. CDR3 nucleotide sequence: TGCGCCAGCAGCTCGGGACTAGCGGAGCTCACAGATACGCAGTATTTT. Translating gives CASSSGLAELTDTQYF.

As regards this clonotype: Mismatch with germline at one junction end may stem from a read error. The V gene is TRBV7-7, the J gene TRBJ2-1; 9 bases align to TRBD1. The CDR3 length is 16 residues. Germline V gene lookup returns CDR1 SSHAT and CDR2 FNYEAQ (reference sequence). The CDR3 loop reads CASSSWDRAPYNEQFF. CDR3 DNA: TGTGCTAGCAGCTCGTGGGACAGGGCGCCCTACAATGAGCAGTTCTTC.

This clonotype was observed a handful of times. The rearrangement joins TRBV4-2 to TRBJ2-7; D is unclear. Trimming took 0 bases from V and 3 from J, leaving 9 bases between them. The CDR3 loop spans 14 amino acids. CDR1 is LGHNA and CDR2 is YNFKEQ in the germline V gene. The CDR3 DNA reads as TGTGCCAGCAGCCAAGATCCCAGTTACTACGAGCAGTACTTC. Protein: CASSQDPSYYEQYF.

This chain connects TRBV3-1 to TRBJ2-5, with 8 bases lining up with TRBD2. V shed 1 base and J 4 bases; nucleotides not matched to a gene: 5. The CDR3 covers 15 residues. Per the germline V gene, CDR1 is LGHDT and CDR2 is YNNKEL (reference sequence). The CDR3 DNA reads TGTGCCAGCAGCCAAGGGAATAGCGGGACAGAGACCCAGTACTTC. Residues: CASSQGNSGTETQYF.

This clonotype was detected a few times. The genes are TRBV5-1 and TRBJ2-4; no definite D call. CDR1 and CDR2 (germline): SGHRS, YFSETQ. The CDR3 contains 14 residues. V lost 2 bases to trimming and J lost 8 bases, with 14 bases between them. CDR3 sequence: CASSFADGTHIQYF. The CDR3 region has the DNA TGCGCCAGCAGCTTCGCAGACGGAACCCACATTCAGTACTTC.

This clonotype occurred a few times. The chain has TRBV7-9 and TRBJ2-5; D is undetermined. The CDR3 spans 14 residues. Deletions cut 5 bases from V and 5 bases from J, with 15 bases between. Germline V gene sequence: CDR1 SEHNR, CDR2 FQNEAQ (reference sequence). The CDR3 DNA is TGTGCCAGCAGCACCCCTCGTGGAGAGGAGACCCAGTACTTC. Translating it yields CASSTPRGEETQYF.

The chain couples TRBV9 to TRBJ1-2; TRBD1 matches 7 bases. Germline V gives CDR1 SGDLS, CDR2 YYNGEE. The CDR3 length is 16 residues. V lost 4 bases, J lost 0 bases, and 9 bases stayed unmatched. The CDR3 DNA reads as TGTGCCAGCAGCCTTCAGGGGGGACGGCCTAACTATGGCTACACCTTC. As protein: CASSLQGGRPNYGYTF.

The chain is built from TRBV9 and TRBJ1-1, with a tentative D call TRBD1 (5 bases). CDR3 length: 15 amino acids. CDR1 and CDR2 from the germline V gene are SGDLS and YYNGEE. The V end lost 5 bases, the J end lost 6 bases, and 20 bases lay between the germline ends. In DNA form, the CDR3 reads TGTGCCAGCAGTATAAATCCCGGGGCCGGGGCTGAAGCTTTCTTT. Its translation is CASSINPGAGAEAFF.

This clonotype showed up just once. The chain carries TRBV7-6 and TRBJ1-3; D is possibly TRBD1 (5 bases). This CDR3 has 14 amino acids. V lost 5 bases and J lost 3, with 11 bases in between. The germline gives CDR1 SGHVS, CDR2 FNYEAQ. CDR3 sequence (DNA): TGTGCCAGCAGCCCCGGCGGGGGTGGAAACACCATATATTTT. Protein: CASSPGGGGNTIYF.

This chain links TRBV9 with TRBJ2-7, with a weak D call TRBD2 (6 bases). The CDR3 is made up of 18 amino acids. The germline V gene has CDR1 SGDLS and CDR2 YYNGEE. Between the trimmed V and J ends, which lost 3 bases and 5 bases, there was a span of 27 bases. CDR3: CASSADGSIYPRADEQYF. The DNA for the CDR3 is TGTGCCAGCAGCGCCGACGGGAGCATTTACCCGAGAGCCGACGAGCAGTACTTC.

This clonotype was seen more than once but under ten times. This rearrangement joins TRBV7-9 to TRBJ1-1, with unresolved D. This CDR3 comprises 12 residues. V gave up 5 bases and J gave up 3 bases, with 7 bases separating them. Germline V gene lookup returns CDR1 SEHNR and CDR2 FQNEAQ (reference sequence). The CDR3 sequence: CASSHDDTEAFF. The CDR3 nucleotides read TGTGCCAGCAGCCACGATGACACTGAAGCTTTCTTT.

J is TRBJ2-1 and V is TRBV6-1; D is possibly TRBD1 or TRBD2 (6 bases each). V was clipped by 2 bases and J by 6 bases, with 14 bases between them. The V gene's germline CDR1 is MNHNS and CDR2 SASEGT. The CDR3 extends over 15 amino acids. The chain's CDR3 is CASSESKGGGNEQFF. The CDR3 DNA follows: TGTGCCAGCAGTGAAAGTAAAGGAGGGGGCAATGAGCAGTTCTTC.

This clonotype was seen many times. This chain uses TRBV5-1 with TRBJ2-3; 11 bases are shared with TRBD2. The CDR3 is made up of 19 amino acids. Per the germline V gene, CDR1 is SGHRS and CDR2 is YFSETQ. Trimming removed 0 bases from V and 1 base from J; junction bases left unmatched: 10. CDR3 DNA sequence: TGCGCCAGCAGCTTGGTCCAGTCTAGCGGGAGGATCGGCACAGATACGCAGTATTTT. It specifies CASSLVQSSGRIGTDTQYF.